This T cell receptor beta chain was captured in a study of somatic mutations in cytotoxic T cells in rheumatoid arthritis. Whole-study results and caveats: No correction for multiple comparisons was applied to the slight TRBV07 underrepresentation in rheumatoid arthritis patients.

The V end was cut by 6 bases, the J end by 1 base, with 12 bases between. The CDR3 contains 14 residues. The germline V gene has CDR1 MDHEN and CDR2 SYDVKM. Assay used: immunoSEQ multiplex PCR; TCRdb lists only in-frame clones, some missing. The data contain about 11,000 clones, roughly 70% of them singletons. Comment on this clone: Its cognate antigen is unknown.

This sequence was found in a man in his 70s in good health. Sequenced: CD8+ T cells sorted from blood. The chain joins TRBV28 to TRBJ1-2, with D tentatively TRBD1 (5 bases). The CDR3 here is CASSTQTVNYGYTF. In DNA, the CDR3 is TGTGCCAGCAGCACCCAGACAGTTAACTATGGCTACACCTTC.